Given below is one T cell receptor beta chain in context. The sample holds many counts of this clonotype. No antigen is known for it. No qualities accompany the bases; no much larger clone lies one base away. The data were produced on an Illumina HiSeq 1500. TCRdb applied fastp at Q25 and MiXCR to the public reads, then kept only in-frame beta chains. Merged by CDR3 protein, the rows form single entries marked with the most common genes and DNA. The sample has some 600,000 distinct CDR3 sequences on record, approximately 24% of them singletons. Together, the top ten hold around 7.6% of the sample. The sample belongs to a study of T cell repertoires in cytomegalovirus infection (dated by TCRdb to between 2017 and 2020). For context, the study as a whole: The HLA type of each donor mattered for the analysis, because public TCR beta signatures pointed to carriage of CMV infection along with the matching HLA type.

Broad study findings and their caveats: The ex vivo response was dominated by HLA-C-restricted CMV-specific TCR beta clonotypes, which also provided the single most frequent clonotype in two of eight donors. Cumulative frequency of public TCR beta family members discriminated carriers of CMV infection plus the relevant HLA type in this cohort and an independent roughly 330-donor cohort.

V ends up 5 bases short and J 1 base short, with an unmatched junction base count of 6. Reading the germline V gene gives CDR1 SGHTA and CDR2 FQGNSA. The CDR3 contains 16 residues, cysteine and phenylalanine counted. Kept here is only the CDR3 DNA, which spans 48 bases and is read in frame from base 1. The receptor's source is a human donor in good health (CMV status not recorded). Some clones in this sample may be carry-over from other donors' samples. This chain joins TRBV7-2 to TRBJ1-5; 9 middle bases align to TRBD1. The source material was CD8+ T cells from PBMCs. The CDR3 reads CASSTDRGMSNQPQHF. The DNA is TGTGCCAGCAGCACAGACAGGGGGATGAGCAATCAGCCCCAGCATTTT.